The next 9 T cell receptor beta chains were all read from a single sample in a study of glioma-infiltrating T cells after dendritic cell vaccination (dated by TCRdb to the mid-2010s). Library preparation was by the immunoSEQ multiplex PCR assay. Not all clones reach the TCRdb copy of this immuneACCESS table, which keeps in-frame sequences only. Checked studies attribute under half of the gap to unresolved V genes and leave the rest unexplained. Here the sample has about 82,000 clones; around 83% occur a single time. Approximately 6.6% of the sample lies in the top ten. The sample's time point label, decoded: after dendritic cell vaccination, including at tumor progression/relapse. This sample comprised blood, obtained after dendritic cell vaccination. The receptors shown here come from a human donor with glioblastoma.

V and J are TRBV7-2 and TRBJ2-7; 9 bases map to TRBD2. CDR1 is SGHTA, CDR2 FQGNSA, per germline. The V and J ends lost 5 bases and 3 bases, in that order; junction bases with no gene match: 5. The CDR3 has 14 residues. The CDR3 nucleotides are TGTGCCAGCAGCCCTTCTAGCGGGGTCTACGAGCAGTACTTC. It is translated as CASSPSSGVYEQYF.

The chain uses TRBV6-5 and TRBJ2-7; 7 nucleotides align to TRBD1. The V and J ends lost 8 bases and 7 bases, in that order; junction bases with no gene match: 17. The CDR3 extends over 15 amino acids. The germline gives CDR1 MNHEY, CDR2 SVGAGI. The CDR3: CASGDLLEGAGEQYF. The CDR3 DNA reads TGTGCCAGCGGCGACCTTCTAGAGGGGGCGGGTGAGCAGTACTTC.

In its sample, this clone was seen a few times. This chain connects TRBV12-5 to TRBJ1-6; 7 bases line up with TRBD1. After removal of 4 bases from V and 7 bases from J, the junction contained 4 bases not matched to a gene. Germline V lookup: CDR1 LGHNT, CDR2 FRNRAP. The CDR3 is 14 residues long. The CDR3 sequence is CASGWGDSNSPLHF. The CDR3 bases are TGTGCTAGTGGTTGGGGGGACAGCAATTCACCCCTCCACTTT.

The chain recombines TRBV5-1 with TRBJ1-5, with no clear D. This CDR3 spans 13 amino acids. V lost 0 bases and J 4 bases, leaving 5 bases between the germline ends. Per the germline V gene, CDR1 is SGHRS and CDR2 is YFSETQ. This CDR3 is CASSLDTNQPQHF. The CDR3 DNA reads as TGCGCCAGCAGCTTGGACACAAATCAGCCCCAGCATTTT.

Here the CDR3 reads CAWSPGLPPADEKLFF. Here the CDR3 DNA reads TGTGCCTGGAGTCCGGGACTCCCCCCGGCGGATGAAAAACTGTTTTTT. This chain connects TRBV30 to TRBJ1-4; D might be TRBD1 (5 bases). Germline lookup yields CDR1 GTSNPN and CDR2 SVGIG (reference sequence). Deletions cut 2 bases from V and 6 bases from J, with 19 bases between. This CDR3 has 16 residues.

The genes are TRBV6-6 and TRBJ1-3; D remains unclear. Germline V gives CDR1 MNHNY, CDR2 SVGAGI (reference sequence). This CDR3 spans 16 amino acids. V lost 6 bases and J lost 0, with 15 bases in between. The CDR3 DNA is TGTGCCAGCAGCCCCTACCCATCCTCCTCTGGAAACACCATATATTTT. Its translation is CASSPYPSSSGNTIYF.

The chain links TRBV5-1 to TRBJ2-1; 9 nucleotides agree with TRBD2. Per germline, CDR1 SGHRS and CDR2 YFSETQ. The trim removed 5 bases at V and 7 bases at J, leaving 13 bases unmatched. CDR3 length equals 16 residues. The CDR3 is CASSGAAGGLGNEQFF. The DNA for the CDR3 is TGCGCCAGCAGTGGCGCAGCGGGGGGCCTTGGGAATGAGCAGTTCTTC.

CDR3 in amino acids: CSGGRAGEAFF. CDR3 nucleotides: TGCAGTGGAGGCAGGGCTGGTGAAGCTTTCTTT. The rearrangement links TRBV20-1 to TRBJ1-1, with D maybe TRBD1 (5 bases). The V and J ends lost 7 bases and 7 bases respectively, with 13 bases between them. The CDR3 spans 11 residues. Per germline, CDR1 DFQATT and CDR2 SNEGSKA (reference sequence).

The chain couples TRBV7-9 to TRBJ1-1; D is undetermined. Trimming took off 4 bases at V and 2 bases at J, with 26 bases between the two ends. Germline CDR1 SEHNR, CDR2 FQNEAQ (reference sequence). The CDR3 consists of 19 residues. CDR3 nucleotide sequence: TGTGCCAGCAGCTCCTTCTTTGGCGGTTTGTCATTGAGTAACACTGAAGCTTTCTTT. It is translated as CASSSFFGGLSLSNTEAFF.